The following is a TCR beta chain sequence with its context. V was trimmed by 6 bases and J by 7 bases, leaving 13 bases between them. The germline V gene has CDR1 LGHNA and CDR2 YNFKEQ. The CDR3 loop spans 13 amino acids. The sample is drawn from a study of cytotoxic CD8 clonotypes in ibrutinib-treated CLL. Study background: Patients: over 9 relapsed/refractory, some 15 treatment-naive, some 18 IGHV unmutated.

Only in-frame clones appear in the TCRdb table, and some are missing; sequencing was by immunoSEQ multiplex PCR. The sample holds about 130,000 clones; approximately 80% are singletons and the top ten take roughly 3.5%. The receptor's source is a human donor with chronic lymphocytic leukemia. V is TRBV4-2 and J is TRBJ2-4; D might be TRBD2 (6 bases). Sequencing was performed on PBMCs, taken after 24 months of ibrutinib treatment. The CDR3 protein is CASRSAGSNIQYF. The DNA of the CDR3 is TGTGCCAGCAGGTCGGCGGGGTCGAACATTCAGTACTTC.